The T cell receptor (beta chain) under discussion was sequenced for a study of T-cell memory formation after mild COVID-19. Whole-study findings and limits: The main location of contracting CD4+ clones was CM and EM, and that of contracting CD8+ clones was EMRA. Clones that contracted from day 15 to 85 had balanced CD4/CD8; later expanders were CD4+ biased. In pre-infection memory, a portion of responding clones appeared, which suggested that cross-reactive memory joined.

Concerning this clonotype: As yet, its antigen is unknown.

Trimming removed 2 bases at V and 6 bases at J, with 21 bases between. Germline loops: CDR1 SGHKS, CDR2 YYEKEE (reference sequence). The CDR3 totals 18 residues. From the 5' RACE reads, TCRdb called clonotypes with MiXCR, one entry per CDR3 protein. This table has about 500,000 distinct CDR3 sequences, about 20% appearing once. What was sequenced was PBMCs or a T cell subset sorted from them (not recorded which). The J gene is TRBJ1-6, the V gene TRBV5-5; a weak D match, TRBD1 (5 bases). The clonotype comes from an adult woman who had mild COVID-19 (a few samples of this study predate the infection). Cell type and time point are not known. In nucleotides, the CDR3 is TGTGCCAGCAGCTTACTCTATCTGGGAGGGGAAGGTAATTCACCCCTCCACTTT. It codes for CASSLLYLGGEGNSPLHF. Combining the CDR3 with reference TRBV5-5 and TRBJ1-6 gives the whole variable domain DAGVTQSPTHLIKTRGQQVTLRCSPISGHKSVSWYQQVLGQGPQFIFQYYEKEERGRGNFPDRFSARQFPNYSSELNVNALLLGDSALYLCASSLLYLGGEGNSPLHFGNGTRLTVT.